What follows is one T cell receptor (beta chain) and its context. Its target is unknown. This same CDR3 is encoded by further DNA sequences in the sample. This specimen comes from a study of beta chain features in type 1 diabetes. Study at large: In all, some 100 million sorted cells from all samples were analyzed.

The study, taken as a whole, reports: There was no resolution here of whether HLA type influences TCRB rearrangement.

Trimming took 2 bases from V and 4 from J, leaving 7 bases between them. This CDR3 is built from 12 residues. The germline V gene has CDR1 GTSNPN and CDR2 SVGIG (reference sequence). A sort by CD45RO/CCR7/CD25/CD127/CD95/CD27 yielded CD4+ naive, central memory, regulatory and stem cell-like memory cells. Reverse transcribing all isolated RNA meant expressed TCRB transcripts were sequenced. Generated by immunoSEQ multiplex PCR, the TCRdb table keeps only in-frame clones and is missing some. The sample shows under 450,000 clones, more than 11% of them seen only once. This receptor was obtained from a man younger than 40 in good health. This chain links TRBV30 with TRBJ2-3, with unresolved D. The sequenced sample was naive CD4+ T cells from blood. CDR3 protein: CAWSPGADTQYF. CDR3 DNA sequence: TGTGCCTGGAGTCCTGGGGCAGATACGCAGTATTTT.